One sample yielded the 3 T cell receptor beta chains listed below, sequenced in a study of identical twins. MiXCR, run by TCRdb on the 5' RACE reads, gives a single entry per CDR3 protein. The repertoire holds roughly 630,000 distinct CDR3 sequences, with around 7.4% as singletons. The sample was also reused in another study, on yellow fever vaccine responses in identical twins.

The sample taken for sequencing was PBMCs. These receptors were obtained from a woman between 18 and 29 years old in good health.

The rearrangement uses TRBV29-1 and TRBJ2-3, with 13 bases matching TRBD2. The CDR3 consists of 16 residues. V dropped 5 bases and J dropped 4; count of bases not matched to a gene: 9. Germline values: CDR1 SQVTM, CDR2 ANQGSEA. The CDR3 bases are TGCAGCGTTTTCGAGACTAGCGGGGGGTTCGCAGATACGCAGTATTTT. Its translation: CSVFETSGGFADTQYF.

This clonotype occurred many times. This chain uses TRBV27 with TRBJ2-2, with D perhaps TRBD2 (5 bases). The length of the CDR3 is 14 residues. Trimming pared 5 bases from V and 0 bases from J, leaving 7 bases between. The germline gives CDR1 MNHEY, CDR2 SMNVEV (reference sequence). CDR3 coding DNA: TGTGCCAGCAGTGCGGGTTCGAACACCGGGGAGCTGTTTTTT. It codes for CASSAGSNTGELFF.

This clonotype has more than one count but fewer than ten. Sequence at one end of the junction differs from germline and may be a read error. The CDR3 DNA follows: TGTGCCAGCAGCGTTGGTGGGCTGTTGGGGGGTGTCTTC. Encoded protein: CASSVGGLLGGVF. The chain couples TRBV12-3 or TRBV12-4 to TRBJ2-1; D may be TRBD2 (6 bases). The CDR3 totals 13 residues.